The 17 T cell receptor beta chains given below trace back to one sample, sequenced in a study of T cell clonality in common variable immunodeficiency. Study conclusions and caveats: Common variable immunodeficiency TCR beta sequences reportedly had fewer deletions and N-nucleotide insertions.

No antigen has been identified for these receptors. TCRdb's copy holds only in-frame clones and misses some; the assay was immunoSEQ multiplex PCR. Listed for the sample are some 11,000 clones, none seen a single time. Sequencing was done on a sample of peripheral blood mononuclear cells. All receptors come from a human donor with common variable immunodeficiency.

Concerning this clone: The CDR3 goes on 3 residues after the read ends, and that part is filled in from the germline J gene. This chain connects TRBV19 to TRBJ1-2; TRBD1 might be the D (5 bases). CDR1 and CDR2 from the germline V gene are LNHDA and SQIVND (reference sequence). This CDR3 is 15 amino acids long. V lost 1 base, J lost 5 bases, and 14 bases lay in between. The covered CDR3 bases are TGTGCCAGTAGTATAGTGGCAGGGATCGGGTATGGC. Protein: CASSIVAGIGYG. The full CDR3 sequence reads CASSIVAGIGYGYTF. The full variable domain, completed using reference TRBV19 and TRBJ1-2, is DGGITQSPKYLFRKEGQNVTLSCEQNLNHDAMYWYRQDPGQGLRLIYYSQIVNDFQKGDIAEGYSVSREKKESFPLTVTSAQKNPTAFYLCASSIVAGIGYGYTFGSGTRLTVV.

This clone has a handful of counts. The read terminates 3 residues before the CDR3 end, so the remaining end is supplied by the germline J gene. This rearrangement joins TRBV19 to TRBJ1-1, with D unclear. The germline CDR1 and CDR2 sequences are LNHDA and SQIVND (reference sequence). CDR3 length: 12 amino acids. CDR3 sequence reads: CASSMSHWAAFF. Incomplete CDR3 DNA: TGTGCCAGTAGTATGTCTCACTGGGCT.

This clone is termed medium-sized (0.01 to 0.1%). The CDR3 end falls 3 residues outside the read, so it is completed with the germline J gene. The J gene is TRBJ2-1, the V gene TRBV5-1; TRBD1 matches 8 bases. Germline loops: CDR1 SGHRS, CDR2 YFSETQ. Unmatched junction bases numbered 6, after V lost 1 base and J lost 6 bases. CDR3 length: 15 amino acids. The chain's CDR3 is CASSLWTGNVNEQFF. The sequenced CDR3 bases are TGCGCCAGCAGCTTGTGGACAGGGAATGTCAATGAG.

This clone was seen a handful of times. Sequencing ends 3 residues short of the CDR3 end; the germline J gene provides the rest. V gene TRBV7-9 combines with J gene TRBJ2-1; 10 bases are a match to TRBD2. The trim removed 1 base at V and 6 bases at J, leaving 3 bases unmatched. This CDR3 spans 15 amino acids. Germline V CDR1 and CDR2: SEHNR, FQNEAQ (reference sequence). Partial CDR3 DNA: TGTGCCAGCAGCTTAGAGGGACTAGCGACCAATGAG. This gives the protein CASSLEGLATNE. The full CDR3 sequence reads CASSLEGLATNEQFF. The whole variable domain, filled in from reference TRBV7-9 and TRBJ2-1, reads DTGVSQNPRHKITKRGQNVTFRCDPISEHNRLYWYRQTLGQGPEFLTYFQNEAQLEKSRLLSDRFSAERPKGSFSTLEIQRTEQGDSAMYLCASSLEGLATNEQFFGPGTRLTVL.

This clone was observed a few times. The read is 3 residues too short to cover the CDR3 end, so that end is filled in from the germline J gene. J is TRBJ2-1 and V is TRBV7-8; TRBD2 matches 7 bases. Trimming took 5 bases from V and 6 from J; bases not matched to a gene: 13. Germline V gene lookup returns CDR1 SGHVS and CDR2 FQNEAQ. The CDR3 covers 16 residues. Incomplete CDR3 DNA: TGTGCCAGCAGCCCGCGAACCTGGACTAGTACCAATGAG. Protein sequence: CASSPRTWTSTNE. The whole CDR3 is CASSPRTWTSTNEQFF. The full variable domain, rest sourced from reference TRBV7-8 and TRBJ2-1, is GAGVSQSPRYKVAKRGQDVALRCDPISGHVSLFWYQQALGQGPEFLTYFQNEAQLDKSGLPSDRFFAERPEGSVSTLKIQRTQQEDSAVYLCASSPRTWTSTNEQFFGPGTRLTVL.

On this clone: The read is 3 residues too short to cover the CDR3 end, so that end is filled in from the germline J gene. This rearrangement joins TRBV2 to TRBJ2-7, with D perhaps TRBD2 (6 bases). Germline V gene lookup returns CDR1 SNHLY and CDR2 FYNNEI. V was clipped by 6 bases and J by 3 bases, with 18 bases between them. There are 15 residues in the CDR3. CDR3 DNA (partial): TGTGCCAGCAGCCCCGGGGGTGGCGCGGACTACGAG. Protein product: CASSPGGGADYE. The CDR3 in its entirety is CASSPGGGADYEQYF.

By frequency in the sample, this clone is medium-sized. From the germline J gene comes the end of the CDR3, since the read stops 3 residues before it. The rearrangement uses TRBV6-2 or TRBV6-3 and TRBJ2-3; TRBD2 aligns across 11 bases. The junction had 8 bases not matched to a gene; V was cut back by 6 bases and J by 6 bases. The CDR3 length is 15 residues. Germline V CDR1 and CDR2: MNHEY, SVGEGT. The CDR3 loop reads CASSPELAGADTQYF. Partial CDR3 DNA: TGTGCCAGCAGCCCGGAACTAGCGGGAGCGGATACG.

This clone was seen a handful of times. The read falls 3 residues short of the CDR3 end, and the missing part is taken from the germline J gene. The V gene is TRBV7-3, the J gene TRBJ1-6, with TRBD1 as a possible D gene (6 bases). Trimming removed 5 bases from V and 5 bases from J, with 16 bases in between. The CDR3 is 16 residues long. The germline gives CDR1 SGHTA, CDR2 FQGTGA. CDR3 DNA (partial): TGTGCCAGCAGCCTGAGGGGGAGGACGGATAATTCACCC. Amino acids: CASSLRGRTDNSP. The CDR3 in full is CASSLRGRTDNSPLHF.

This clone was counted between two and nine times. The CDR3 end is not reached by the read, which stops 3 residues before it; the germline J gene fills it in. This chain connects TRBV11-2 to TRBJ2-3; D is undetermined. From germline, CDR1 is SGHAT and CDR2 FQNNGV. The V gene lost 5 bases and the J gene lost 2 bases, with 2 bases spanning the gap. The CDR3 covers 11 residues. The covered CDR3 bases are TGTGCCAGCAGCCTCACAGATACG. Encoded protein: CASSLTDT. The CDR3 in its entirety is CASSLTDTQYF.

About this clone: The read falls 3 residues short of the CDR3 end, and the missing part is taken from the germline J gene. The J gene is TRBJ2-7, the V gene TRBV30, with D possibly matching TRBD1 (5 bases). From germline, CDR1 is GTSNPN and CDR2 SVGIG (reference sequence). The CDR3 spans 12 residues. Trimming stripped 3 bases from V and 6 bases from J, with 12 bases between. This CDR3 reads CAWSPYGAEQYF. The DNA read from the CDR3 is TGTGCCTGGAGCCCGTATGGGGCCGAG.

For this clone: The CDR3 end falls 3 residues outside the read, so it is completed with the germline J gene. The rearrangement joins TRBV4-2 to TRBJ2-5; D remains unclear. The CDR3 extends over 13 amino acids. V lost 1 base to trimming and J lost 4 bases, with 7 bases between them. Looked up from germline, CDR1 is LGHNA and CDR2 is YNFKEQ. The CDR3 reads CASSQGAIETQYF. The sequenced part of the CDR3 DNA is TGTGCCAGCAGCCAAGGTGCTATAGAGACC.

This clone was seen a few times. CDR3 bases read: TGTGCCAGCAGCCGGAGCGGGAGAGGCTACAATGAG. Protein: CASSRSGRGYNE. In full, the CDR3 reads CASSRSGRGYNEQFF. This chain links TRBV7-9 with TRBJ2-1; 8 nucleotides match TRBD2. The read comes to an end 3 residues before the CDR3 does, leaving the germline J gene to fill in the end. There are 15 residues in the CDR3. V lost 5 bases and J lost 3; bases outside the gene matches: 6. Germline CDR1 reads SEHNR; CDR2 reads FQNEAQ (reference sequence).

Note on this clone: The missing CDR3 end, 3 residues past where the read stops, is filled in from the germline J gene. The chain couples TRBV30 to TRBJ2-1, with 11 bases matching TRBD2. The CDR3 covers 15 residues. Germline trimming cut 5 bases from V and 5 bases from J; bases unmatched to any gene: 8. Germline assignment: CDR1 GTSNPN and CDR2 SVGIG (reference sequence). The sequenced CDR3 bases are TGTGCCTGGTCTATAGCGGGAGGGTTTAACAATGAG. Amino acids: CAWSIAGGFNNE. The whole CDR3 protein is CAWSIAGGFNNEQFF. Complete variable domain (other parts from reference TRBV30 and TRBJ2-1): SQTIHQWPATLVQPVGSPLSLECTVEGTSNPNLYWYRQAAGRGLQLLFYSVGIGQISSEVPQNLSASRPQDRQFILSSKKLLLSDSGFYLCAWSIAGGFNNEQFFGPGTRLTVL.

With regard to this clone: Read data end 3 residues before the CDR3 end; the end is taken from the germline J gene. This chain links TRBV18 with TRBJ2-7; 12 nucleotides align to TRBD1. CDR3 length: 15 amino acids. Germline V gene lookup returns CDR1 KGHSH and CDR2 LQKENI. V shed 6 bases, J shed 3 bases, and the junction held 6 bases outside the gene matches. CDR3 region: CASSGGQGAFYEQYF. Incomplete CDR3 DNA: TGTGCCAGCTCGGGGGGACAGGGGGCTTTCTACGAG.

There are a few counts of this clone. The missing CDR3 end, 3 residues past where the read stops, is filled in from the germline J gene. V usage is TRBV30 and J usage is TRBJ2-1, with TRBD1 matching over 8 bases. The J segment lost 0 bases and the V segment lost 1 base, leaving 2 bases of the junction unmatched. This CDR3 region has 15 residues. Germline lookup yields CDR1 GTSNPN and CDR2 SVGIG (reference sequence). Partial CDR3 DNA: TGTGCCTGGAGTGGGGACAGGAGCTCCTACAATGAG. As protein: CAWSGDRSSYNE. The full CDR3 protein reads CAWSGDRSSYNEQFF.

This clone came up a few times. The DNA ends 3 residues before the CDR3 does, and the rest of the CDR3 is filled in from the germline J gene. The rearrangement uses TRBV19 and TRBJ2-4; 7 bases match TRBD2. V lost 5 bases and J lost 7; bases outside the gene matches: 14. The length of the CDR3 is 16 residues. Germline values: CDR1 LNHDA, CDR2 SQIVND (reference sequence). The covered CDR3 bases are TGTGCCAGTAGTTGGGCTAGCGGAGCGGAGGGGAACATT. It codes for CASSWASGAEGNI. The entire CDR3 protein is CASSWASGAEGNIQYF.

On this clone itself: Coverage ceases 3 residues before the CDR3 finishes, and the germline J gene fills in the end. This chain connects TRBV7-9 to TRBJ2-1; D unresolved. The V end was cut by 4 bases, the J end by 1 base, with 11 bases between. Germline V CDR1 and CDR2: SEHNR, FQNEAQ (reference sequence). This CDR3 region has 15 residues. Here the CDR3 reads CASSSDFESYNEQFF. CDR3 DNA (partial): TGTGCCAGCAGCTCTGACTTCGAATCCTACAATGAG.